This T cell receptor beta chain was identified in a study of CD8+CD57+ T cells in acquired aplastic anemia. The germline gives CDR1 DFQATT, CDR2 SNEGSKA (reference sequence). J lost 5 bases, V lost 0 bases, and 3 bases had no gene match. The length of the CDR3 is 14 residues. CDR3 and TCR beta VDJ profiling relied on genomic DNA as the template. TCRdb itself ran the reads through MiXCR, one entry per CDR3 protein. The sample shows 150,000 to 200,000 distinct CDR3 sequences, 55% to 80% of them seen only once. Worth noting for this clonotype: The antigen remains unidentified.

Study-wide points: Sharing between patients and controls was observed for twenty-nine CD8+ CDR3 sequences.

The chain employs TRBV20-1 and TRBJ2-7; 11 bases line up with TRBD1. The receptor was isolated from a human donor in good health. Material: sorted CD4+, CD8+, or CD8+CD57+ T cells (not recorded which) from PBMCs. CDR3 DNA sequence: TGCAGTGCTAGAGAAGGACAGGGGGCCGACGAGCAGTACTTC. Translating it yields CSAREGQGADEQYF.